The table lists the clone carrying this TCR beta chain with a few counts. The sample comes from a study of identical twins. Via MiXCR, TCRdb re-called the 5' RACE reads, giving one row per CDR3 protein. Of hundreds of thousands of distinct CDR3 sequences in the sample, around 5.7% were seen once. The germline V and J ends were trimmed by 5 bases and 3 bases, with 11 bases remaining between them. The germline gives CDR1 SGHDN, CDR2 FVKESK. The CDR3 covers 13 residues. The V gene is TRBV14, the J gene TRBJ2-7, with D uncertain. The TCR was taken from a man aged 18-30 years in good health. Sequenced: naive T cells sorted from blood. For the CDR3, the DNA is TGTGCCAGCAGCGTGCTTTCGGGCTACGAGCAGTACTTC. Translating gives CASSVLSGYEQYF.